Each of the 32 T cell receptor beta chains below was sequenced from the same sample in a study of blood T cell repertoires in COVID-19. TCRdb's copy holds only in-frame clones and misses some; the assay was immunoSEQ multiplex PCR. This table holds approximately 270,000 clones, roughly 88% found once. Sequenced input: PBMCs or T cells enriched from blood (not recorded which). Every receptor here comes from a woman aged 25 to 45 who had recovered from COVID-19.

The chain joins TRBV5-1 to TRBJ2-3; 9 bases are a match to TRBD2. Germline V gene lookup returns CDR1 SGHRS and CDR2 YFSETQ. CDR3 length equals 16 residues. The V segment lost 2 bases and the J segment 0 bases; nucleotides outside the gene matches: 4. CDR3 sequence: CASSFGAGGSTDTQYF. The CDR3 nucleotides are TGCGCCAGCAGCTTTGGTGCGGGAGGGAGCACAGATACGCAGTATTTT. The full variable domain, completed using reference TRBV5-1 and TRBJ2-3, is KAGVTQTPRYLIKTRGQQVTLSCSPISGHRSVSWYQQTPGQGLQFLFEYFSETQRNKGNFPGRFSGRQFSNSRSEMNVSTLELGDSALYLCASSFGAGGSTDTQYFGPGTRLTVL.

This chain uses TRBV14 with TRBJ2-7, with 7 bases identical to TRBD1. Trimming at V came to 3 bases and at J to 0 bases, leaving 8 bases not matched to a gene. CDR3 length: 16 amino acids. CDR1 is SGHDN, CDR2 FVKESK, per germline. The CDR3 DNA sequence: TGTGCCAGCAGCCACGAAGACGGACAGGACTCCTACGAGCAGTACTTC. Amino acids: CASSHEDGQDSYEQYF.

J is TRBJ1-4 and V is TRBV7-9; D is unresolved. Germline V lookup: CDR1 SEHNR, CDR2 FQNEAQ (reference sequence). This CDR3 is built from 16 residues. The V end lost 0 bases, the J end lost 5 bases, and 13 bases lay between the germline ends. The CDR3 nucleotides are TGTGCCAGCAGCTTAGCTTATGAGACACAAAATGAAAAACTGTTTTTT. This encodes CASSLAYETQNEKLFF.

The CDR3 loop is CASSVGPNPDTQYF. The CDR3 DNA reads as TGTGCCAGCAGCGTAGGGCCAAACCCAGATACGCAGTATTTT. This chain links TRBV9 with TRBJ2-3; D call uncertain. This CDR3 contains 14 residues. Trimming cost V 0 bases and J 4 bases, with 9 bases left between them. The germline V gene has CDR1 SGDLS and CDR2 YYNGEE.

V usage is TRBV5-1 and J usage is TRBJ1-1; TRBD1 aligns across 7 bases. Looked up from germline, CDR1 is SGHRS and CDR2 is YFSETQ. Germline trimming cut 6 bases from V and 2 bases from J; bases unmatched to any gene: 7. There are 14 residues in the CDR3. CDR3 in DNA: TGCGCCAGCACTCCGTGGGACAGTAACACTGAAGCTTTCTTT. It specifies CASTPWDSNTEAFF.

The gene calls are TRBV12-3 or TRBV12-4 and TRBJ1-2; D might be TRBD1 (6 bases). CDR3 length: 13 amino acids. Trimming stripped 5 bases from V and 0 bases from J, with 7 bases between. The CDR3 DNA is TGTGCCAGCAGTGGGACATCTAACTATGGCTACACCTTC. It translates to CASSGTSNYGYTF.

The chain uses TRBV24-1 and TRBJ2-1; the match to TRBD2 covers 8 bases. V lost 4 bases to trimming and J lost 7 bases; unmatched junction nucleotides: 11. The CDR3 has 16 amino acids. CDR1 is KGHDR and CDR2 is SFDVKD in the germline V gene. CDR3 coding DNA: TGTGCCACCAGTGACCATGGGACTAGTGGACGAAATGAGCAGTTCTTC. It is translated as CATSDHGTSGRNEQFF.

V is TRBV15 and J is TRBJ2-5, with D tentatively TRBD1 (6 bases). V was shortened by 4 bases and J by 2 bases, with 17 bases between the two germline ends. The CDR3 runs 16 residues. Germline assignment: CDR1 LNHNV and CDR2 YYDKDF (reference sequence). The CDR3 DNA reads as TGTGCCACCAGCACCCCGCGACAGGCCGCTCAAGAGACCCAGTACTTC. Translation gives CATSTPRQAAQETQYF.

The chain has TRBV2 and TRBJ1-4; a weak D match, TRBD1 (5 bases). CDR3 length equals 15 residues. Trimming shortened V by 3 bases and J by 7 bases, and 15 bases separated the two germline ends. Germline CDR1 is SNHLY and CDR2 is FYNNEI. The CDR3 sequence is CASSEGGYSPEKLFF. The CDR3 DNA reads as TGTGCCAGCAGTGAGGGGGGGTATTCACCTGAAAAACTGTTTTTT.

This clone was counted a few times. The chain recombines TRBV28 with TRBJ1-1; 8 bases align to TRBD1. The ends lost 1 base at V and 5 bases at J; junction bases unmatched: 3. The CDR3 consists of 14 residues. Germline assignment: CDR1 MDHEN and CDR2 SYDVKM. The CDR3 sequence: CASSLFTGGTEAFF. The CDR3 nucleotides are TGTGCCAGCAGTTTATTCACAGGGGGGACTGAAGCTTTCTTT.

The rearrangement links TRBV7-2 to TRBJ2-1, with a possible D match to TRBD2 (5 bases). The CDR3 contains 18 residues. The germline V and J ends were trimmed by 5 bases and 4 bases, with 24 bases remaining between them. The germline CDR1 and CDR2 sequences are SGHTA and FQGNSA. As DNA, the CDR3 is TGTGCCAGCAGCCGCTCCGGACCGGGCGGGTTCGTTTACAATGAGCAGTTCTTC. It specifies CASSRSGPGGFVYNEQFF. The whole variable domain, filled in from reference TRBV7-2 and TRBJ2-1, reads GAGVSQSPSNKVTEKGKDVELRCDPISGHTALYWYRQSLGQGLEFLIYFQGNSAPDKSGLPSDRFSAERTGGSVSTLTIQRTQQEDSAVYLCASSRSGPGGFVYNEQFFGPGTRLTVL.

The chain joins TRBV30 to TRBJ2-1, with TRBD2 matching 13 bases. The CDR3 runs to 16 residues. V was clipped by 2 bases and J by 5 bases; unmatched bases: 6. CDR1 is GTSNPN and CDR2 is SVGIG in the germline V gene (reference sequence). The CDR3 protein is CAWSPGLAGTHNEQFF. DNA of the CDR3: TGTGCCTGGAGTCCGGGACTAGCGGGAACCCACAATGAGCAGTTCTTC.

The chain employs TRBV27 and TRBJ2-7, with 9 bases lining up with TRBD2. From germline, CDR1 is MNHEY and CDR2 SMNVEV (reference sequence). V dropped 6 bases and J dropped 10; count of bases not matched to a gene: 13. The CDR3 runs to 14 residues. CDR3 nucleotide sequence: TGTGCCAGCAGCCTCTTGCGGGAGGGCCGGGAACAGTACTTC. Its protein product is CASSLLREGREQYF.

V gene TRBV3-1 (or the pseudogene TRBV3-2) combines with J gene TRBJ1-1; D is unresolved. V shed 3 bases and J shed 8 bases, with 16 bases lying between them. The CDR3 runs 14 residues. The germline CDR1 and CDR2 sequences are LGHDT and YNNKEL (reference sequence). CDR3 sequence: CASSQSHIVLEAFF. For the CDR3, the DNA is TGTGCCAGCAGCCAGAGCCATATAGTCCTAGAAGCTTTCTTT.

V gene TRBV12-3 or TRBV12-4 combines with J gene TRBJ1-5; D is undetermined. This CDR3 contains 13 residues. Between the trimmed V and J ends, which lost 1 base and 4 bases, there was a span of 5 bases. The CDR3: CASSLDTNQPQHF. The CDR3 DNA sequence: TGTGCCAGCAGTTTAGACACAAATCAGCCCCAGCATTTT.

This chain joins TRBV3-1 (or the pseudogene TRBV3-2) and TRBJ2-4; 9 bases line up with TRBD1. CDR1 and CDR2 (germline): LGHDT, YNNKEL (reference sequence). This CDR3 has 14 residues. With V trimmed by 4 bases and J by 7 bases, 5 bases remained unmatched. DNA of the CDR3: TGTGCCAGCAGCCTCACAGGGGGCAGCAACATTCAGTACTTC. Translated, it gives CASSLTGGSNIQYF.

The rearrangement links TRBV18 to TRBJ2-2, with TRBD2 matching 13 bases. V shed 3 bases, J shed 2 bases, and the junction held 6 bases outside the gene matches. There are 18 residues in the CDR3. The V gene's germline CDR1 is KGHSH and CDR2 LQKENI. The chain's CDR3 is CASSPTTSGRTNTGELFF. Written as DNA, the CDR3 is TGTGCCAGCTCACCTACGACTAGCGGGAGGACTAACACCGGGGAGCTGTTTTTT.

The genes are TRBV3-1 (or the pseudogene TRBV3-2) and TRBJ2-1; D ambiguous. There are 14 residues in the CDR3. From germline, CDR1 is LGHDT and CDR2 YNNKEL (reference sequence). Trimming took 2 bases from V and 6 from J, leaving 11 bases between them. This CDR3 reads CASSQNTVFNEQFF. The CDR3 nucleotides read TGTGCCAGCAGCCAAAATACGGTCTTCAATGAGCAGTTCTTC.

This clone appeared once. V and J are TRBV19 and TRBJ2-1; 7 nucleotides match TRBD1. The ends lost 3 bases at V and 10 bases at J; junction bases unmatched: 12. CDR1 is LNHDA, CDR2 SQIVND, per germline (reference sequence). CDR3 size: 15 residues. The CDR3 sequence: CASSMGLGQAREQFF. CDR3 coding DNA: TGTGCCAGTAGTATGGGTTTAGGACAGGCCAGGGAGCAGTTCTTC.

Points on this clone: Within the sample, other DNA sequences also encode this same CDR3. CDR3 nucleotides: TGTGCCAGCAGTCCGGACAGGAACTATGGCTACACCTTC. Its protein is CASSPDRNYGYTF. This rearrangement joins TRBV12-3 or TRBV12-4 to TRBJ1-2; 7 bases are a match to TRBD1. The CDR3 runs to 13 residues. V shed 5 bases, J shed 2 bases, and the junction held 2 bases outside the gene matches.

The chain employs TRBV7-9 and TRBJ1-3; D unclear. The germline V and J ends were trimmed by 1 base and 0 bases, with 10 bases remaining between them. The CDR3 loop spans 16 amino acids. Germline lookup yields CDR1 SEHNR and CDR2 FQNEAQ (reference sequence). CDR3: CASSLEAADSGNTIYF. In DNA, the CDR3 is TGTGCCAGCAGCTTAGAGGCGGCAGACTCTGGAAACACCATATATTTT.

The rearrangement links TRBV4-1 to TRBJ1-6; D unresolved. Trimming cost V 0 bases and J 3 bases, with 6 bases left between them. The CDR3 extends over 15 amino acids. Germline loops: CDR1 MGHRA, CDR2 YSYEKL. The CDR3 here is CASSQDENYNSPLHF. CDR3 nucleotides: TGCGCCAGCAGCCAAGATGAGAACTATAATTCACCCCTCCACTTT.

This rearrangement joins TRBV11-2 to TRBJ2-2; the D gene is possibly TRBD1 (6 bases). The ends were cut back, 5 bases at V and 5 bases at J, with 15 bases in the middle. There are 15 residues in the CDR3. The germline gives CDR1 SGHAT, CDR2 FQNNGV. The CDR3 loop is CASSRLSRGTGELFF. The CDR3 coding sequence is TGTGCCAGCAGCCGGCTTTCCAGGGGTACCGGGGAGCTGTTTTTT. The entire variable domain, with the rest obtained from reference TRBV11-2 and TRBJ2-2, is as follows: EAGVAQSPRYKIIEKRQSVAFWCNPISGHATLYWYQQILGQGPKLLIQFQNNGVVDDSQLPKDRFSAERLKGVDSTLKIQPAKLEDSAVYLCASSRLSRGTGELFFGEGSRLTVL.

The chain recombines TRBV28 with TRBJ1-5; TRBD1 matches at 9 bases. From germline, CDR1 is MDHEN and CDR2 SYDVKM. J was trimmed by 4 bases and V by 3 bases; bases with no gene match: 7. The CDR3 extends over 16 amino acids. CDR3 region: CASSFYLGTGNQPQHF. In DNA, the CDR3 is TGTGCCAGCAGTTTTTACTTGGGGACAGGGAATCAGCCCCAGCATTTT. Using reference TRBV28 and TRBJ1-5 for the parts outside the CDR3, the full variable domain is DVKVTQSSRYLVKRTGEKVFLECVQDMDHENMFWYRQDPGLGLRLIYFSYDVKMKEKGDIPEGYSVSREKKERFSLILESASTNQTSMYLCASSFYLGTGNQPQHFGDGTRLSIL.

This clone was recorded only once. This sequence joins TRBV7-2 and TRBJ1-4; 7 bases fit TRBD1. Germline trimming cut 1 base from V and 7 bases from J; bases unmatched to any gene: 6. The CDR3 is 15 residues long. Germline-derived CDR1 and CDR2 are SGHTA and FQGNSA. CDR3 residues: CASSLGTGDFEKLFF. The CDR3 nucleotides read TGTGCCAGCAGCTTAGGGACAGGCGACTTTGAAAAACTGTTTTTT. The full variable domain, with the rest looked up from reference TRBV7-2 and TRBJ1-4, is GAGVSQSPSNKVTEKGKDVELRCDPISGHTALYWYRQSLGQGLEFLIYFQGNSAPDKSGLPSDRFSAERTGGSVSTLTIQRTQQEDSAVYLCASSLGTGDFEKLFFGSGTQLSVL.

The chain employs TRBV7-2 and TRBJ1-2; 8 bases fit TRBD1. The V segment lost 5 bases and the J segment 4 bases; nucleotides outside the gene matches: 6. The CDR3 extends over 14 amino acids. Germline CDR1 reads SGHTA; CDR2 reads FQGNSA. The CDR3 bases are TGTGCCAGCAGCCTCTCGGGACAGGTCTATGGCTACACCTTC. This gives the protein CASSLSGQVYGYTF.

The rearrangement links TRBV6-5 to TRBJ2-1, with TRBD2 identical over 8 bases. The V gene end was trimmed by 2 bases and the J gene end by 14 bases; junction bases not matched to a gene: 2. The CDR3 runs to 11 residues. The germline CDR1 and CDR2 sequences are MNHEY and SVGAGI. This CDR3 reads CASSYGGLEFF. The CDR3 DNA reads as TGTGCCAGCAGTTACGGGGGACTAGAGTTCTTC.

The V call is TRBV4-1, the J call TRBJ1-5; 7 bases are shared with TRBD1. The CDR3 is 15 amino acids. Trimming cost V 5 bases and J 5 bases; bases outside gene matches: 9. CDR1 MGHRA and CDR2 YSYEKL come from the germline V gene. The DNA of the CDR3 is TGCGCCAGCAGCGCCCGACAGGGTTCTGATCAGCCCCAGCATTTT. It specifies CASSARQGSDQPQHF.

The chain links TRBV7-3 to TRBJ2-1, with 8 bases matching TRBD1. Looked up from germline, CDR1 is SGHTA and CDR2 is FQGTGA. The CDR3 loop spans 16 amino acids. V shed 3 bases and J 1 base; nucleotides not matched to a gene: 5. The CDR3 DNA reads as TGTGCCAGCAGCTTCTATGGACAGGGATCCTACAATGAGCAGTTCTTC. Translated: CASSFYGQGSYNEQFF.

The chain joins TRBV19 to TRBJ1-5; D remains unclear. This CDR3 region has 15 residues. Germline CDR1 LNHDA, CDR2 SQIVND (reference sequence). V was pared by 3 bases and J by 0 bases, with 9 bases between. This CDR3 is CASSINSNSNQPQHF. DNA of the CDR3: TGTGCCAGTAGTATTAACTCAAATAGCAATCAGCCCCAGCATTTT.

In its sample, this clone was seen many times. The V gene is TRBV4-2, the J gene TRBJ2-6, with 11 bases lining up with TRBD2. The CDR3 covers 19 residues. V lost 1 base to trimming and J lost 0 bases; unmatched junction nucleotides: 5. CDR1 LGHNA and CDR2 YNFKEQ come from the germline V gene. CDR3 residues: CASSQAIAGGSSGANVLTF. In DNA, the CDR3 is TGTGCCAGCAGCCAAGCTATAGCGGGAGGGAGCTCTGGGGCCAACGTCCTGACTTTC.

This chain connects TRBV5-1 to TRBJ2-7; 8 bases are shared with TRBD1. The CDR3 consists of 14 residues. Germline V gene data show CDR1 as SGHRS and CDR2 as YFSETQ. J lost 0 bases, V lost 6 bases, and 5 bases had no gene match. This CDR3 reads CASNGQGPSYEQYF. In nucleotides, the CDR3 is TGCGCCAGCAACGGACAGGGCCCCTCCTACGAGCAGTACTTC.